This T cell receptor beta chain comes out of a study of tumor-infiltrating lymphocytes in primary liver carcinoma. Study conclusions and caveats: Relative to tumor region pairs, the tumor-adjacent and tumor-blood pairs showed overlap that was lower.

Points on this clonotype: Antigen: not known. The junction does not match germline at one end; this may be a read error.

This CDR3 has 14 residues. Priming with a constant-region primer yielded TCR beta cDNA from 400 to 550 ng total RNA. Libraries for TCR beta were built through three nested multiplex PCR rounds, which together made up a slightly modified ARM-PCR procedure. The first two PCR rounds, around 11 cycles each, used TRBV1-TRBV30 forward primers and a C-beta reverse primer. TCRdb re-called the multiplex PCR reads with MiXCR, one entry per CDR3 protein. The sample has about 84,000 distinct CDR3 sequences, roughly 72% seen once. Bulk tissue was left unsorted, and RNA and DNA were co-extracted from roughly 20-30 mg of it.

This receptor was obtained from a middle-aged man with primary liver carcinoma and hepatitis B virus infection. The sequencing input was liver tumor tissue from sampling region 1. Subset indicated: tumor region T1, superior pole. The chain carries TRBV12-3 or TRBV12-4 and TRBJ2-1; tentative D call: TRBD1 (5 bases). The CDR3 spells CASTTGQMGNEQSF. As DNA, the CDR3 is TGTGCCAGTACTACAGGTCAGATGGGCAATGAACAGTCCTTC.